Shown below are 9 T cell receptor beta chains from a single sample sequenced in a study of cytomegalovirus exposure and HLA in healthy donors. PCR involved 60 Vbeta and 13 Jbeta primers. Sequencing used immunoSEQ multiplex PCR; TCRdb keeps in-frame clones, though not all of them. Among around 300,000 clones, around nine tenths were seen once, and the ten largest hold about 2.3%. Sequences were obtained from PBMCs. The receptors were sampled from a woman under 30 in good health and CMV-seronegative.

This rearrangement joins TRBV4-2 to TRBJ1-2; 10 positions match TRBD1. The V gene's germline CDR1 is LGHNA and CDR2 YNFKEQ. The CDR3 length is 17 residues. With V trimmed by 4 bases and J by 1 base, 9 bases remained unmatched. CDR3 DNA: TGTGCCAGCAGCCGGGCTGCCGGGACAGGGGATAACTATGGCTACACCTTC. It encodes CASSRAAGTGDNYGYTF.

The chain combines TRBV9 with TRBJ2-1; no clear D. The CDR3 has 15 amino acids. From germline, CDR1 is SGDLS and CDR2 YYNGEE. V dropped 0 bases and J dropped 8 bases, with 15 bases sitting between them. The CDR3 DNA reads TGTGCCAGCAGCGTAGATTTAGCCTTGGTCTATGAGCAGTTCTTC. It yields the protein CASSVDLALVYEQFF.

Written as DNA, the CDR3 is TGTGCCAGTAAGGACCAGACAGGGACCTATGGCTACACCTTC. This gives the protein CASKDQTGTYGYTF. The chain recombines TRBV19 with TRBJ1-2, with 7 bases identical to TRBD1. This CDR3 is built from 14 residues. Germline trimming cut 7 bases from V and 4 bases from J; bases unmatched to any gene: 9. Germline CDR1 and CDR2: LNHDA and SQIVND (reference sequence). The full variable domain, its missing parts supplied by reference TRBV19 and TRBJ1-2, is DGGITQSPKYLFRKEGQNVTLSCEQNLNHDAMYWYRQDPGQGLRLIYYSQIVNDFQKGDIAEGYSVSREKKESFPLTVTSAQKNPTAFYLCASKDQTGTYGYTFGSGTRLTVV.

The CDR3 DNA reads as TGCGCCAGCAGGCTAACAGGGAATGCTAATGAAAAACTGTTTTTT. This codes for CASRLTGNANEKLFF. The chain combines TRBV5-1 with TRBJ1-4; D possibly corresponds to TRBD1 (6 bases). The CDR3 length is 15 residues. Between the trimmed V and J ends, which lost 5 bases and 3 bases, there was a span of 14 bases. Germline-derived CDR1 and CDR2 are SGHRS and YFSETQ.

The V gene is TRBV27, the J gene TRBJ2-7, with 9 bases matching TRBD1. The CDR3 is 15 amino acids. In germline, CDR1 is MNHEY, CDR2 SMNVEV (reference sequence). J lost 3 bases, V lost 2 bases, and 5 bases had no gene match. The CDR3 nucleotides are TGTGCCAGCAGTTTAGCGGGACAGGGAATCTACGAGCAGTACTTC. The encoded protein is CASSLAGQGIYEQYF.

The rearrangement links TRBV6-5 to TRBJ2-7; 9 nucleotides agree with TRBD1. The germline gives CDR1 MNHEY, CDR2 SVGAGI. The junction had 4 bases not matched to a gene; V was cut back by 4 bases and J by 3 bases. The CDR3 length is 14 residues. CDR3: CASSSTGGIYEQYF. The CDR3 DNA follows: TGTGCCAGCAGTTCGACAGGGGGGATCTACGAGCAGTACTTC.

The J gene is TRBJ2-3, the V gene TRBV13; 12 positions match TRBD2. V dropped 4 bases and J dropped 5; count of bases not matched to a gene: 7. Per germline, CDR1 PRHDT and CDR2 FYEKMQ (reference sequence). This CDR3 is built from 16 residues. The CDR3 nucleotides are TGTGCCAGCAGCTCCGCTAGCGGGGGGGCAGAAGATACGCAGTATTTT. Its translation is CASSSASGGAEDTQYF.

The chain recombines TRBV10-2 with TRBJ1-5; 7 nucleotides agree with TRBD1. The germline V gene has CDR1 WSHSY and CDR2 SAAADI. V was pared by 8 bases and J by 0 bases, with 7 bases of the junction left unmatched. This CDR3 region has 15 residues. CDR3: CASGGQLISNQPQHF. CDR3 in DNA: TGCGCCAGCGGGGGACAGCTTATTAGCAATCAGCCCCAGCATTTT.

The chain carries TRBV19 and TRBJ2-3; tentatively, D is TRBD2 (6 bases). This CDR3 has 19 amino acids. Per germline, CDR1 LNHDA and CDR2 SQIVND (reference sequence). V was trimmed by 3 bases and J by 0 bases, leaving 22 bases between them. The chain's CDR3 is CASSIASEDYGSSTDTQYF. The CDR3 coding sequence is TGTGCCAGTAGTATCGCTAGCGAAGATTATGGTTCTAGCACAGATACGCAGTATTTT.